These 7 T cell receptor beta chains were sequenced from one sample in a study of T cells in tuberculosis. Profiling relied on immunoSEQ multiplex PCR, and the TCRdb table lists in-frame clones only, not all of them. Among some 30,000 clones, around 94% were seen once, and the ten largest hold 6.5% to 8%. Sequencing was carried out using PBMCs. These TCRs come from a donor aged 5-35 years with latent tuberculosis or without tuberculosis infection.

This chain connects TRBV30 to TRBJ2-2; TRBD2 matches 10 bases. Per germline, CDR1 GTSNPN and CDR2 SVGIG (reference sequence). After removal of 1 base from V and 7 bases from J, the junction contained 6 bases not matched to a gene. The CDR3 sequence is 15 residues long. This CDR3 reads CAWSGLAGVGGELFF. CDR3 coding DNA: TGTGCCTGGAGTGGCCTAGCGGGAGTTGGCGGGGAGCTGTTTTTT.

In DNA form, the CDR3 reads TGTGCCAGCAGTTATTCCGGGACAGGCACAGATACGCAGTATTTT. It encodes CASSYSGTGTDTQYF. The chain couples TRBV6-6 to TRBJ2-3; the match to TRBD1 covers 7 bases. The CDR3 has 15 amino acids. Germline-derived CDR1 and CDR2 are MNHNY and SVGAGI (reference sequence). V lost 3 bases, J lost 1 base, and 4 bases stayed unmatched.

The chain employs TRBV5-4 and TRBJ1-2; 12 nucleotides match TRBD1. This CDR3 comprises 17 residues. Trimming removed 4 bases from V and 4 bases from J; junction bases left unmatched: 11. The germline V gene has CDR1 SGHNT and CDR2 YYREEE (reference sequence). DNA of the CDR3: TGTGCCAGCAGCCTGACGGGACAGGGGGCGCGAGGCTATGGCTACACCTTC. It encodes CASSLTGQGARGYGYTF.

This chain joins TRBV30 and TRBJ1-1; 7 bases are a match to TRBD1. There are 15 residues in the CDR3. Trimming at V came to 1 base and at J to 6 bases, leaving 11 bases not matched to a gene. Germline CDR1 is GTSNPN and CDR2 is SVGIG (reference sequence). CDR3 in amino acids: CAWSDLQGGEAEAFF. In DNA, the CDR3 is TGTGCCTGGAGTGACCTCCAGGGGGGTGAGGCTGAAGCTTTCTTT.

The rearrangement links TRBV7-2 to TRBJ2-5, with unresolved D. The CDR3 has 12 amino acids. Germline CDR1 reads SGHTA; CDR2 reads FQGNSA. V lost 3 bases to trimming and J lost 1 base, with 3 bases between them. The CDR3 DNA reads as TGTGCCAGCAGCTTCTTCCAAGAGACCCAGTACTTC. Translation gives CASSFFQETQYF.

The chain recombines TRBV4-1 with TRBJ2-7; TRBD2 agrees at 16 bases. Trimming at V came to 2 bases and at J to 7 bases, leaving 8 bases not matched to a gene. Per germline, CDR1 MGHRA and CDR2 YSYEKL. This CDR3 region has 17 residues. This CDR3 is CASSQWGTSGRAREQYF. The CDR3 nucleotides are TGCGCCAGCAGCCAATGGGGGACTAGCGGGAGGGCCAGGGAGCAGTACTTC.

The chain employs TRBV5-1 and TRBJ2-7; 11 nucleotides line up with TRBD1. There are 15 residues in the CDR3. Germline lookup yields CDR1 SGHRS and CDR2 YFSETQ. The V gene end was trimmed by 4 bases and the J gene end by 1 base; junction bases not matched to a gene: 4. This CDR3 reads CASSTRDRGSYEQYF. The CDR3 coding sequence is TGCGCCAGCAGCACGAGGGACAGGGGGTCCTACGAGCAGTACTTC.